This T cell receptor (beta chain) was documented in a study of identical twins. Regarding this clonotype: What it binds is not known.

Findings of the study overall: Where out-of-frame alpha sequences were twin-shared, they showed excess low generation probability.

After template switching added a universal primer site, the resulting cDNA carried unique molecular identifiers. From the 5' RACE reads, TCRdb called clonotypes with MiXCR, one entry per CDR3 protein. The sample holds 350,000 to 450,000 distinct CDR3 sequences; 15% to 20% are singletons and the top ten take about 12%. The germline V and J ends were trimmed by 8 bases and 5 bases, with 9 bases remaining between them. CDR1 MNHNY and CDR2 SVGAGI come from the germline V gene (reference sequence). This CDR3 is built from 12 residues. Healthy Caucasians, and only they, were the donors. The chain links TRBV6-6 to TRBJ1-4; D remains ambiguous. The clonotype originates from a man aged 50-59 years in good health. Sequencing was performed on naive T cells sorted from blood. CDR3 nucleotides: TGTGCCAGCGGGCATTTAAATGAAAAACTGTTTTTT. Translation: CASGHLNEKLFF.